A single sample is the source of the 22 T cell receptor beta chains below, sequenced in a study of identical twins. A single record per CDR3 protein comes from TCRdb applying MiXCR to the 5' RACE reads. The sample includes 1.5 million to 2 million distinct CDR3 sequences, around 33% of them seen just once. The sample consisted of cord blood. These receptors all come from a newborn girl in good health.

Comment on this clonotype: A single base separates this from a much larger clone, so it may be a read error. The chain joins TRBV3-1 to TRBJ2-7; D is unresolved. From germline, CDR1 is LGHDT and CDR2 YNNKEL (reference sequence). Trimming stripped 1 base from V and 0 bases from J, with 7 bases between. This CDR3 region has 14 residues. Here the CDR3 reads CASSQAHHSYEQYF. CDR3 DNA sequence: TGTGCCAGCAGCCAAGCCCACCACTCCTACGAGCAGTACTTC.

This clonotype appeared a few times. The rearrangement links TRBV5-1 to TRBJ2-7; 9 positions agree with TRBD2. The V gene end was trimmed by 7 bases and the J gene end by 0 bases; junction bases not matched to a gene: 8. From germline, CDR1 is SGHRS and CDR2 YFSETQ. The CDR3 contains 15 residues. The CDR3 sequence is CASRRATSGSYEQYF. The CDR3 DNA sequence: TGCGCCAGCCGAAGGGCGACTAGCGGCTCCTACGAGCAGTACTTC.

There are a few counts of this clonotype. The chain combines TRBV29-1 with TRBJ2-1; 12 bases fit TRBD2. Losses at the gene ends were 2 bases for V and 8 bases for J; bases not matched to a gene: 4. The CDR3 covers 14 residues. In germline, CDR1 is SQVTM, CDR2 ANQGSEA. The DNA for the CDR3 is TGCAGCGTTGAACGACTAGCGGGAGTCGATGAGCAGTTCTTC. Encoded protein: CSVERLAGVDEQFF.

This clonotype has only a few counts. J is TRBJ2-7 and V is TRBV10-3; possible D gene TRBD1, 6 bases. CDR3 length equals 14 residues. Germline V CDR1 and CDR2: ENHRY, SYGVKD. The V gene lost 5 bases and the J gene lost 2 bases, with 13 bases spanning the gap. In DNA form, the CDR3 reads TGTGCCATCAGTCCGACAGGTCTTACCTACGAGCAGTACTTC. The encoded protein is CAISPTGLTYEQYF.

The genes are TRBV24-1 and TRBJ2-1, with 10 nucleotides matching TRBD2. With 8 bases clipped from V and 6 bases from J, the junction kept 3 bases outside the gene matches. The germline CDR1 and CDR2 sequences are KGHDR and SFDVKD. The CDR3 extends over 13 amino acids. The CDR3 here is CATTAGGGNEQFF. CDR3 sequence (DNA): TGTGCCACCACAGCGGGAGGGGGCAATGAGCAGTTCTTC.

The rearrangement uses TRBV19 and TRBJ2-7; 8 positions match TRBD2. V gave up 3 bases and J gave up 0 bases; unmatched junction bases: 16. Germline V gene sequence: CDR1 LNHDA, CDR2 SQIVND (reference sequence). The CDR3 consists of 19 residues. CDR3 in DNA: TGTGCCAGTAGTATCTCCGGGGCTAGCGGGTCAATAAGCTCCTACGAGCAGTACTTC. This codes for CASSISGASGSISSYEQYF. The whole variable domain, filled in from reference TRBV19 and TRBJ2-7, reads DGGITQSPKYLFRKEGQNVTLSCEQNLNHDAMYWYRQDPGQGLRLIYYSQIVNDFQKGDIAEGYSVSREKKESFPLTVTSAQKNPTAFYLCASSISGASGSISSYEQYFGPGTRLTVT.

V usage is TRBV4-2 and J usage is TRBJ2-1; 8 nucleotides match TRBD2. The DNA end is a closer match to TRBJ2-7, so the J assignment may be wrong. CDR3 length: 15 amino acids. Germline CDR1 is LGHNA and CDR2 is YNFKEQ. CDR3 in DNA: TGTGCCAGCAGCCACAGTAGCGGGGCCTACAATGAGCAGTACTTC. Its translation: CASSHSSGAYNEQYF.

The rearrangement uses TRBV7-9 and TRBJ1-2, with D uncertain. V lost 6 bases to trimming and J lost 7 bases, with 6 bases between them. In germline, CDR1 is SEHNR, CDR2 FQNEAQ (reference sequence). The CDR3 sequence is 10 residues long. CDR3 nucleotide sequence: TGTGCCAGCAGGGCGGGTGGCTACACCTTC. Amino acids: CASRAGGYTF.

This clonotype has more than one count but fewer than ten. CDR3 amino acids: CSASSSGRFSYNEQFF. The CDR3, as DNA: TGCAGTGCTAGTAGTAGCGGGAGGTTCTCCTACAATGAGCAGTTCTTC. V is TRBV20-1 and J is TRBJ2-1, with 10 bases aligning to TRBD2. V trimming: 3 bases; J trimming: 0 bases; junction bases outside the gene matches: 5. The CDR3 consists of 16 residues. Germline loops: CDR1 DFQATT, CDR2 SNEGSKA (reference sequence).

In this sample, this clonotype turned up a few times. This chain uses TRBV10-3 with TRBJ1-2; D unresolved. The V and J ends lost 7 bases and 8 bases respectively, with 17 bases between them. The length of the CDR3 is 13 residues. In germline, CDR1 is ENHRY, CDR2 SYGVKD. Here the CDR3 reads CAITATHPGGYTF. The CDR3 DNA is TGTGCCATCACCGCGACCCACCCGGGCGGCTACACCTTC.

The J gene is TRBJ2-5, the V gene TRBV6-5; TRBD2 agrees at 7 bases. Unmatched junction bases numbered 15, after V lost 6 bases and J lost 11 bases. The V gene's germline CDR1 is MNHEY and CDR2 SVGAGI. The CDR3 is 14 residues long. The CDR3, as DNA: TGTGCCAGCAGCCCTGGCAGGGAGGCGGGGGAGCAGTACTTC. The encoded protein is CASSPGREAGEQYF.

This chain links TRBV28 with TRBJ1-6, with D possibly TRBD1 on 6 matching bases. CDR1 and CDR2 from the germline V gene are MDHEN and SYDVKM. This CDR3 region has 18 residues. Trimming left V 7 bases short and J 10 bases short, with 29 bases between. CDR3 in DNA: TGTGCCAGCATCCCCTTCGCGGGGGCGAGTTTGATTTACTCACCCCTCCACTTT. Protein: CASIPFAGASLIYSPLHF.

The DNA of the CDR3 is TGCGCCAGCAGCTTGGGGACTGGCGGGATAGTCACAGATACGCAGTATTTT. Amino acid sequence: CASSLGTGGIVTDTQYF. V is TRBV5-1 and J is TRBJ2-3; a weak D match, TRBD2 (6 bases). Trimming left V 0 bases short and J 2 bases short, with 16 bases between. CDR3 length equals 17 residues. The germline V gene has CDR1 SGHRS and CDR2 YFSETQ.

The chain recombines TRBV5-1 with TRBJ2-7; D possibly corresponds to TRBD2 (6 bases). V shed 4 bases and J shed 7 bases, with 12 bases lying between them. In germline, CDR1 is SGHRS, CDR2 YFSETQ. CDR3 length: 12 amino acids. CDR3 in DNA: TGCGCCAGCAGCCCGGACTACGATGAGCAGTACTTC. Its protein is CASSPDYDEQYF.

The chain recombines TRBV20-1 with TRBJ1-2; the D gene is possibly TRBD1 (5 bases). The CDR3 has 13 residues. Trimming removed 5 bases at V and 4 bases at J, with 14 bases between. In germline, CDR1 is DFQATT, CDR2 SNEGSKA (reference sequence). The CDR3 spells CSADPGRIYGYTF. For the CDR3, the DNA is TGCAGTGCTGACCCGGGACGGATCTATGGCTACACCTTC.

Turning to this clonotype: This may come from a read error, since a much larger clone is one base off. This sequence joins TRBV10-3 and TRBJ2-1; unclear D gene. The germline V and J ends were trimmed by 3 bases and 10 bases, with 10 bases remaining between them. Germline V lookup: CDR1 ENHRY, CDR2 SYGVKD. This CDR3 is built from 12 residues. CDR3 region: CAISDGIYEQFF. CDR3 sequence (DNA): TGTGCCATCAGTGACGGTATCTACGAGCAGTTCTTC.

On this clonotype itself: A junction boundary mismatches the germline segment, possibly from a read error. This rearrangement joins TRBV10-2 to TRBJ2-4, with a possible D match to TRBD2 (8 bases). The CDR3 sequence is 14 residues long. CDR1 and CDR2 from the germline V gene are WSHSY and SAAADI. CDR3 nucleotides: TGCGCCGGCAGTGGTCCGGGAGGGGGCAATGAGCAGTACTTC. It encodes CAGSGPGGGNEQYF.

Only a few counts were recorded for this clonotype. This chain connects TRBV6-1 to TRBJ1-5; 7 bases match TRBD1. V gave up 6 bases and J gave up 2 bases; unmatched junction bases: 7. This CDR3 contains 15 residues. The germline V gene has CDR1 MNHNS and CDR2 SASEGT. Here the CDR3 reads CASRRTGAGNQPQHF. The CDR3 coding sequence is TGTGCCAGCAGGAGAACAGGGGCCGGCAATCAGCCCCAGCATTTT.

This clonotype was counted a few times. This rearrangement joins TRBV7-9 to TRBJ2-1; no reliable D call. Germline CDR1 is SEHNR and CDR2 is FQNEAQ (reference sequence). The V gene lost 2 bases and the J gene lost 4 bases, with 15 bases spanning the gap. The CDR3 extends over 16 amino acids. For the CDR3, the DNA is TGTGCCAGCAGCTTATCACCCCTAGAATCTTACAATGAGCAGTTCTTC. It translates to CASSLSPLESYNEQFF.

This clonotype turned up a few times. The genes are TRBV7-2 and TRBJ1-1; no reliable D call. V shed 1 base and J shed 5 bases, with 11 bases lying between them. Germline values: CDR1 SGHTA, CDR2 FQGNSA. This CDR3 is built from 14 residues. The CDR3 is CASSLVGGQTEAFF. CDR3 nucleotide sequence: TGTGCCAGCAGCTTAGTCGGAGGGCAAACTGAAGCTTTCTTT.

The V gene is TRBV5-5, the J gene TRBJ2-1; perhaps D is TRBD1 or TRBD2 (5 bases each). The CDR3 loop spans 15 amino acids. V was shortened by 0 bases and J by 4 bases, with 11 bases between the two germline ends. Per the germline V gene, CDR1 is SGHKS and CDR2 is YYEKEE (reference sequence). CDR3 in DNA: TGTGCCAGCAGCTTGGAGGGACCCGTATACAATGAGCAGTTCTTC. This gives the protein CASSLEGPVYNEQFF. The full variable domain, its missing parts supplied by reference TRBV5-5 and TRBJ2-1, is DAGVTQSPTHLIKTRGQQVTLRCSPISGHKSVSWYQQVLGQGPQFIFQYYEKEERGRGNFPDRFSARQFPNYSSELNVNALLLGDSALYLCASSLEGPVYNEQFFGPGTRLTVL.

At least ten counts were recorded for this clonotype. This chain uses TRBV18 with TRBJ2-5; D is unresolved. This CDR3 comprises 13 residues. V gave up 3 bases and J gave up 0 bases, with 5 bases separating them. The germline V gene encodes CDR1 KGHSH and CDR2 LQKENI. CDR3 region: CASSPSHQETQYF. In nucleotides, the CDR3 is TGTGCCAGCTCACCCTCGCACCAAGAGACCCAGTACTTC.